These T cell receptor beta chains were read from a single sample in a study of T cells in localized non-small cell lung cancer. Sequenced by immunoSEQ multiplex PCR; TCRdb stores in-frame clones only, minus some. The table records roughly 35,000 clones, 93% of them present only once. The sample in question was peripheral blood, obtained before any cancer treatment. The receptor set was obtained from a female donor older than 55 with stage I lung adenocarcinoma. Both conserved end residues are part of each CDR3. D genes are given only for firm matches.

d_call: NA
v_call: TRBV5-1
j_call: TRBJ2-2
cdr3_nt: TGCGCCAGCAGCTTGGACGGGGCTGGATCGAACGGGGAGCTGTTTTTT
cdr3_aa: CASSLDGAGSNGELFF

d_call: TRBD1
v_call: TRBV2
j_call: TRBJ2-2
cdr3_nt: TGTGCCAGCAGGCAACAGGGGGCTGGCGGGGAGCTGTTTTTT
cdr3_aa: CASRQQGAGGELFF

d_call: NA
v_call: TRBV29-1
j_call: TRBJ1-2
cdr3_nt: TGCAGCGTTGAAAACAGCGGGCCTTATGGCTACACCTTC
cdr3_aa: CSVENSGPYGYTF

d_call: NA
v_call: TRBV5-1
j_call: TRBJ2-2
cdr3_nt: TGCGCCAGCAGCCTGGGACACCCGAACACCGGGGAGCTGTTTTTT
cdr3_aa: CASSLGHPNTGELFF

d_call: NA
v_call: TRBV28
j_call: TRBJ1-2
cdr3_nt: TGTGCCAGCAGCCCACCCCCCGGGACGGACGGAGGCTACACCTTC
cdr3_aa: CASSPPPGTDGGYTF

d_call: NA
v_call: TRBV4-1
j_call: TRBJ2-3
cdr3_nt: TGCGCCAGCAGCCAAGATTCCGGGGTTACGCAGTATTTT
cdr3_aa: CASSQDSGVTQYF

d_call: NA
v_call: TRBV7-9
j_call: TRBJ2-3
cdr3_nt: TGTGCCAGCAGCTTAGTAGAGGGGCGGAGCACAGATACGCAGTATTTT
cdr3_aa: CASSLVEGRSTDTQYF

d_call: TRBD1
v_call: TRBV5-1
j_call: TRBJ2-5
cdr3_nt: TGCGCCAGCAGCTCCTTACAGGGGTTCTTAGAGACCCAGTACTTC
cdr3_aa: CASSSLQGFLETQYF

d_call: NA
v_call: TRBV6-5
j_call: TRBJ2-2
cdr3_nt: TGTGCCAGCAGTTACCCCACGGGAGCCCTCACCGGGGAGCTGTTTTTT
cdr3_aa: CASSYPTGALTGELFF

d_call: NA
v_call: TRBV6-6
j_call: TRBJ1-5
cdr3_nt: TGTGCCAGCAGTTATGGAGGGAATCAGCCCCAGCATTTT
cdr3_aa: CASSYGGNQPQHF

d_call: NA
v_call: TRBV28
j_call: TRBJ2-1
cdr3_nt: TGTGCCAGCAGTTTATTAGGAGGGATAAGCTCCTACAATGAGCAGTTCTTC
cdr3_aa: CASSLLGGISSYNEQFF

d_call: TRBD1
v_call: TRBV6-5
j_call: TRBJ2-4
cdr3_nt: TGTGCCAGCAGTTACGGGCAACAGGGGGGAAACATTCAGTACTTC
cdr3_aa: CASSYGQQGGNIQYF

d_call: TRBD2
v_call: TRBV7-2
j_call: TRBJ2-7
cdr3_nt: TGTGCCAGCAGCACCCTAGCGGGGGGGCCCTACGAGCAGTACTTC
cdr3_aa: CASSTLAGGPYEQYF